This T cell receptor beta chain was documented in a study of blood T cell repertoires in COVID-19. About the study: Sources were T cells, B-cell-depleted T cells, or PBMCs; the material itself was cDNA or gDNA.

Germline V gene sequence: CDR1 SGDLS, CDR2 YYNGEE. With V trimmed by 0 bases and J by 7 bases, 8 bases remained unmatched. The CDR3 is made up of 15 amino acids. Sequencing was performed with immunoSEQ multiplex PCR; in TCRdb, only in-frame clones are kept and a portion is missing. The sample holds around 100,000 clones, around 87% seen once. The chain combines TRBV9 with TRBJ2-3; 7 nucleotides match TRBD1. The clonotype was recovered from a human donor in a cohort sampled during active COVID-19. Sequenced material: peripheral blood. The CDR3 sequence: CASSVGQGMGNTQYF. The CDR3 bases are TGTGCCAGCAGCGTAGGACAGGGAATGGGAAATACGCAGTATTTT.